This T cell receptor beta chain was profiled in a study of T cell responses to AZD1222 COVID-19 vaccine. Study-level findings and limits: Of spike-specific TCRs, nearly half reportedly target regions left unmutated in variants. At baseline, just 6 or 7 AZD1222 recipients tested seropositive. Receipt of two AZD1222 doses was followed by a rise in Spike-specific TCR breadth and depth.

This clone occurred a few times. Its specificity is unknown. The CDR3 covers 12 residues. Germline-derived CDR1 and CDR2 are SEHNR and FQNEAQ (reference sequence). V shed 3 bases and J shed 5 bases, with 5 bases lying between them. Sequencing used immunoSEQ multiplex PCR; TCRdb keeps in-frame clones, though not all of them. The repertoire holds fewer than 80,000 clones, with approximately 89% as singletons. The starting material was peripheral blood, obtained 28 days after the second dose of the MenACWY control vaccine. This receptor was identified in an adult who received the MenACWY meningococcal vaccine as a control. The V gene is TRBV7-9, the J gene TRBJ1-5, with D uncertain. Written as DNA, the CDR3 is TGTGCCAGCAGCTTCGGAGATCAGCCCCAGCATTTT. Protein product: CASSFGDQPQHF.